This T cell receptor beta chain was sequenced in a study of blood T cell repertoires in COVID-19 (dated by TCRdb to between 2020 and 2021). A note on the overall study: Recovered participants in ImmuneRACE Cohort 3 were defined by two consecutive negative NP/OP PCR tests, clearance by a healthcare professional, or resolution of symptoms. Samples covering the acute and convalescent phases of COVID-19 were provided by collaborators in the United States, Italy and Spain. The prospective study material was composed of cDNA or gDNA derived from T cells, B-cell-depleted T cells, or PBMCs. Deeply sampled blood TCRbeta repertoires from subjects exposed to, actively infected with, or recovered from COVID-19 were included in the dataset. The repertoires were made available in a free public database intended to serve as a resource for research on the immune response to SARS-CoV-2. The samples were drawn from the first 160 participants of the ongoing ImmuneRACE study and from about 1,200 subjects provided by 6 global collaborators. The sample metadata nearly always contained a de-identified subject ID, COVID-19 status, age in years and sex. HLA class I and class II types, where available, came from metadata supplied by the sample provider rather than from assay-based typing.

The immunoSEQ Assay, a bias-controlled multiplex PCR, was used to amplify TCRbeta CDR3 regions from genomic DNA. Under the source paper's analysis protocol: The number of nucleated cells in each sample was estimated from the amplification of reference gene primers within the assay. To quantify the absolute abundance of each unique TCRbeta CDR3 rearrangement, sequence reads were collapsed and filtered. Productive Simpson clonality was computed per sample as the square root of Simpson's diversity index over productive rearrangements. TCRdb's version of the immuneACCESS table is confined to in-frame rearrangements and falls short of the full clone set. An unresolved V gene accounts for under half of the shortfall where checked; the remainder is of unknown origin. V and J calls and clone size are copied from that table; D and trimming were computed from the DNA. The sample table shows hundreds of thousands of clones, and 86% are seen once. 3% to 3.5% of the sample rests with the top ten.

Via the germline V gene, CDR1 is MNHEY and CDR2 SVGAGI. Ends trimmed: V by 6 bases, J by 4 bases; bases unmatched to a gene: 4. Measured from the cysteine to the phenylalanine, the CDR3 is 14 residues long. The read is trimmed to its CDR3 DNA, 42 bases read in frame from base 1. Study-wide conclusions, independent of this receptor: The amount of clinical and demographic metadata varied by source and participant and was provided uncurated.

As concerns this clone: What antigen it recognizes has not been identified. No qualities accompany the bases; no much larger clone lies one base away.

Participants in the prospective study were aged roughly 18 to 100 years, lived in approximately 26 United States geographic areas, and enrolled through a virtual design. In the prospective study, cohorts were assigned on the basis of participant-reported clinical history obtained from a screening survey and a study questionnaire. In the prospective study, mobile phlebotomists collected whole blood, serum and a nasopharyngeal or oropharyngeal swab from each participant. Prospective study participants could optionally give additional blood draws and questionnaires over a roughly 2-month period. Prospective study blood samples were shipped either frozen or at room temperature before DNA extraction.

Material: PBMCs or T cells enriched from blood (not recorded which). The chain is encoded by TRBV6-5 joined to TRBJ2-1; 9 bases in between match TRBD2. The sequence derives from a woman between 50 and 59 years old in a cohort exposed to, infected with or recovered from COVID-19 (not recorded which). The CDR3 sequence is CASRERGAYNEQFF. In nucleotides, the sequence is TGTGCCAGCAGGGAGCGGGGGGCTTACAATGAGCAGTTCTTC.